This record covers a single T cell receptor beta chain. What it binds is not known. Germline assignment: CDR1 MGHRA and CDR2 YSYEKL. V shed 4 bases and J shed 3 bases, with 10 bases lying between them. This CDR3 has 15 amino acids. The sample belongs to a study of OX40 agonist ivuxolimab in advanced cancers. Overall study context: Each dose-escalation patient presented with hepatocellular carcinoma, melanoma, renal cell or head and neck cancer. Allowance was made for prior anti-PD-1, anti-PD-L1 or anti-CTLA-4 therapy, and approximately 41% had some. Two patients with cutaneous melanoma and one with hepatocellular carcinoma, three in total, showed partial responses. The study, taken as a whole, reports: Antigen specificity remained undetermined for the expanded peripheral T cells.

Sequencing used immunoSEQ multiplex PCR; TCRdb keeps in-frame clones, though not all of them. The sample holds some 32,000 clones; approximately 84% are singletons and the top ten take around 20%. V usage is TRBV4-1 and J usage is TRBJ2-6; D is unresolved. The receptor was derived from an adult with an advanced solid tumor such as melanoma, head and neck, liver or kidney cancer. The sequences come from CD4+ or CD8+ T cells sorted from blood, collected in a trial of the OX40 agonist ivuxolimab. CDR3 in amino acids: CASSRASSGANVLTF. The CDR3 nucleotides read TGCGCCAGCAGCCGAGCATCGAGTGGGGCCAACGTCCTGACTTTC.